This TCR beta chain was obtained from a study of CD8+CD57+ T cells in acquired aplastic anemia. Across the study: Mean yield of DNA from sorted CD4+ and CD8+ cells was 2.5 to 4 ug. Healthy CD8+ samples averaged approximately 11 million reads. Notes on the study in general: Patients shared some 30 CD8+ CDR3 sequences with controls.

TCR beta VDJ and CDR3 were profiled, and genomic DNA was the template. Using its own MiXCR run on the reads, TCRdb lists one record per CDR3 protein. The table lists some 170,000 distinct CDR3 sequences, around 40% of them singletons, with 0.9% to 1.2% in the top ten. Details on this clonotype: Its antigen is unknown.

V dropped 4 bases and J dropped 5; count of bases not matched to a gene: 8. The CDR3 runs to 15 residues. Germline V gene lookup returns CDR1 SGHRS and CDR2 YFSETQ. V usage is TRBV5-1 and J usage is TRBJ2-3; TRBD2 matches at 9 bases. The sequenced material came from sorted CD4+, CD8+, or CD8+CD57+ T cells (not recorded which) from PBMCs. This receptor was taken from a human donor in good health. CDR3 bases: TGCGCCAGCAGCAGACGGACTAGCGAGGGAGATACGCAGTATTTT. Its protein is CASSRRTSEGDTQYF.